These T cell receptor beta chains were read from a single sample in a study of cytomegalovirus exposure and HLA in healthy donors. This table comes from immunoSEQ multiplex PCR, and its TCRdb copy is limited to in-frame clones, with some not included. This table holds more than 80,000 clones, around nine tenths found once. The sequenced sample was PBMCs. The source is a man aged 25 to 40 in good health and CMV-seropositive. CDR3s include the opening cysteine and the closing phenylalanine or tryptophan. A D gene is named only where the DNA matches it firmly. Some rows mark clone size as missing; the rest say once, few, many or name a class of expanded clone.

d_gene: TRBD1; abundance: -; j_gene: TRBJ2-7; v_gene: TRBV30; CDR3aa: CAWSGDRVTYEQYF; CDR3nt: TGTGCCTGGAGCGGGGACAGGGTAACCTACGAGCAGTACTTC
d_gene: -; abundance: -; j_gene: TRBJ1-3; v_gene: TRBV9; CDR3aa: CASSFATGMYSGNTIYF; CDR3nt: TGTGCCAGCAGCTTCGCAACAGGGATGTACTCTGGAAACACCATATATTTT
d_gene: TRBD1; abundance: -; j_gene: TRBJ2-7; v_gene: TRBV5-1; CDR3aa: CASSSGQSYEQYF; CDR3nt: TGCGCCAGCAGCTCGGGACAGTCCTACGAGCAGTACTTC
d_gene: -; abundance: -; j_gene: TRBJ2-5; v_gene: TRBV28; CDR3aa: CASSFAGRETQYF; CDR3nt: TGTGCCAGCAGTTTTGCGGGGAGAGAGACCCAGTACTTC
d_gene: TRBD1; abundance: -; j_gene: TRBJ1-4; v_gene: TRBV15; CDR3aa: CATSRRDRGDTNEKLFF; CDR3nt: TGTGCCACCAGCAGACGGGACAGGGGCGACACTAATGAAAAACTGTTTTTT
d_gene: -; abundance: -; j_gene: TRBJ2-1; v_gene: TRBV6-1; CDR3aa: CASSEDILGGVSYNEQFF; CDR3nt: TGTGCCAGCAGTGAAGATATACTCGGGGGAGTCTCCTACAATGAGCAGTTCTTC
d_gene: TRBD1; abundance: -; j_gene: TRBJ2-7; v_gene: TRBV18; CDR3aa: CASSPLGQGDEQYF; CDR3nt: TGTGCCAGCTCACCTCTGGGACAGGGGGACGAGCAGTACTTC
d_gene: TRBD1; abundance: -; j_gene: TRBJ2-1; v_gene: TRBV5-1; CDR3aa: CASSGDSNEQFF; CDR3nt: TGCGCCAGCAGCGGGGACAGCAATGAGCAGTTCTTC
d_gene: TRBD1; abundance: few; j_gene: TRBJ2-7; v_gene: TRBV9; CDR3aa: CASSPRTGGYEQYF; CDR3nt: TGTGCCAGCAGCCCCCGGACAGGGGGATACGAGCAGTACTTC
d_gene: -; abundance: -; j_gene: TRBJ2-6; v_gene: TRBV28; CDR3aa: CASSPGTPSSGANVLTF; CDR3nt: TGTGCCAGCAGCCCCGGGACACCTTCCTCTGGGGCCAACGTCCTGACTTTC
d_gene: -; abundance: -; j_gene: TRBJ1-1; v_gene: TRBV6-1; CDR3aa: CASSEDRAAEAFF; CDR3nt: TGTGCCAGCAGTGAAGACAGGGCCGCTGAAGCTTTCTTT
d_gene: -; abundance: -; j_gene: TRBJ2-7; v_gene: TRBV27; CDR3aa: CASSLWGPSSDEQYF; CDR3nt: TGTGCCAGCAGTTTGTGGGGGCCGTCGTCGGACGAGCAGTACTTC
d_gene: TRBD2; abundance: few; j_gene: TRBJ2-7; v_gene: TRBV28; CDR3aa: CASRDTGTRVWYEQYF; CDR3nt: TGTGCCAGCAGGGACACCGGGACTAGGGTTTGGTACGAGCAGTACTTC
d_gene: -; abundance: -; j_gene: TRBJ1-1; v_gene: TRBV28; CDR3aa: CASSGAGVDTEAFF; CDR3nt: TGTGCCAGCAGCGGGGCAGGGGTCGACACTGAAGCTTTCTTT
d_gene: -; abundance: -; j_gene: TRBJ1-4; v_gene: TRBV28; CDR3aa: CASSLLNEKLFF; CDR3nt: TGTGCCAGCAGTTTACTTAATGAAAAACTGTTTTTT
d_gene: -; abundance: -; j_gene: TRBJ2-6; v_gene: TRBV9; CDR3aa: CASSATGANVLTF; CDR3nt: TGTGCCAGCAGCGCTACTGGGGCCAACGTCCTGACTTTC
d_gene: TRBD1; abundance: once; j_gene: TRBJ2-2; v_gene: TRBV7-9; CDR3aa: CASSLGGTGASGELFF; CDR3nt: TGTGCCAGCAGCTTAGGCGGGACAGGGGCGTCCGGGGAGCTGTTTTTT
d_gene: -; abundance: -; j_gene: TRBJ2-2; v_gene: TRBV7-3; CDR3aa: CASSLTFDRSAGELFF; CDR3nt: TGTGCCAGCAGCTTAACTTTCGACAGGTCCGCCGGGGAGCTGTTTTTT
d_gene: -; abundance: -; j_gene: TRBJ2-5; v_gene: TRBV30; CDR3aa: CAWSVQGPETQYF; CDR3nt: TGTGCCTGGAGTGTACAGGGCCCGGAGACCCAGTACTTC
d_gene: -; abundance: -; j_gene: TRBJ2-6; v_gene: TRBV2; CDR3aa: CASSARTLGGLSGANVLTF; CDR3nt: TGTGCCAGCAGTGCTCGGACCCTCGGGGGGCTCTCTGGGGCCAACGTCCTGACTTTC
d_gene: -; abundance: -; j_gene: TRBJ2-7; v_gene: TRBV5-1; CDR3aa: CASSLELHGEQYF; CDR3nt: TGCGCCAGCAGCTTGGAACTCCACGGTGAGCAGTACTTC
d_gene: -; abundance: -; j_gene: TRBJ2-7; v_gene: TRBV5-1; CDR3aa: CASSPQGQIYEQYF; CDR3nt: TGCGCCAGCAGCCCTCAGGGGCAGATCTACGAGCAGTACTTC